These T cell receptor beta chains were read from a single sample in a study of tumor-infiltrating lymphocytes in localized non-small cell lung cancer. Libraries were prepared by immunoSEQ multiplex PCR; TCRdb keeps only in-frame clonotypes and omits some of them. Of under 20,000 clones listed, approximately 68% were seen once; the top ten hold 6% to 8%. Sequenced sample: lung tumor tissue. These receptors were obtained from a human donor with non-small cell lung cancer. Both conserved end residues are trimmed from each CDR3. Each record gives: V gene, J gene, CDR3 protein.

V: TRBV19
J: TRBJ2-4
CDR3: ASSISGFPRNIQY

V: TRBV7-2
J: TRBJ2-7
CDR3: ASSPDRSLYEQY

V: TRBV11-3
J: TRBJ2-7
CDR3: ASSLGLYEQY

V: TRBV18
J: TRBJ1-4
CDR3: ASTTASRGEKLF

V: TRBV12-5
J: TRBJ2-3
CDR3: ASGFTSGTSYTDTQY

V: TRBV28
J: TRBJ1-5
CDR3: ASSLRGLQPQH

V: TRBV6-5
J: TRBJ2-4
CDR3: ASSARGANIQY

V: TRBV5-1
J: TRBJ2-7
CDR3: ASSLAGEQY

V: TRBV7-2
J: TRBJ2-7
CDR3: ASSTPGLPYEQY

V: TRBV7-9
J: TRBJ1-4
CDR3: ASSESGENEKLF

V: TRBV30
J: TRBJ1-6
CDR3: AFRVQGYNSPLH

V: TRBV5-1
J: TRBJ2-7
CDR3: ASSLVQGGRDEQY

V: TRBV30
J: TRBJ1-5
CDR3: AWSVGGNQPQH

V: TRBV6-5
J: TRBJ1-1
CDR3: ASRPQGLVKAF

V: TRBV28
J: TRBJ1-2
CDR3: ASIRVQWTGEGYT

V: TRBV5-1
J: TRBJ1-5
CDR3: ASSLGTGGNQPQH

V: TRBV7-9
J: TRBJ1-6
CDR3: ASSLEVGARRRALH

V: TRBV28
J: TRBJ2-7
CDR3: ATQPGLAGQEQY

V: TRBV5-6
J: TRBJ2-7
CDR3: ASSLAGGTGGFEQY

V: TRBV28
J: TRBJ2-7
CDR3: ASSSRRLPYEQY

V: TRBV6-1
J: .
CDR3: ASSETYEQY

V: TRBV30
J: TRBJ2-7
CDR3: AWRFRGDESYEQY

V: TRBV6-1
J: TRBJ1-6
CDR3: ASSQGGFNSPLH

V: TRBV28
J: TRBJ1-2
CDR3: ASSFRNYGYT

V: TRBV7-2
J: TRBJ2-7
CDR3: ASSSPRSGVYEQY

V: TRBV11-3
J: TRBJ2-7
CDR3: ASSLVAGATYEQY

V: TRBV27
J: TRBJ1-1
CDR3: ASSFRPENNEAF

V: TRBV19
J: TRBJ2-1
CDR3: ASSTSGPSQF

V: TRBV7-2
J: TRBJ1-4
CDR3: ASSLIAGTNEKLF

V: TRBV5-1
J: TRBJ2-2
CDR3: ASSPNTGELF

V: TRBV4-2
J: TRBJ2-5
CDR3: ASSLRGVGYQETQY

V: TRBV28
J: TRBJ2-1
CDR3: ASSLYGGTHNEQF

V: TRBV6-1
J: TRBJ1-1
CDR3: ASSDQSGTEAF

V: TRBV4-1
J: TRBJ1-2
CDR3: ASSQLRTGTYGYT

V: TRBV19
J: TRBJ1-1
CDR3: ASSGGQGLVSTEAF

V: TRBV4-2
J: TRBJ1-1
CDR3: ASSQGAGGTEAF

V: TRBV7-8
J: TRBJ1-1
CDR3: ASSLARAQGNTEAF

V: TRBV5-6
J: TRBJ2-7
CDR3: ASSLISGYHEQY

V: TRBV6-6
J: TRBJ1-1
CDR3: ASSPRGTYLT

V: TRBV28
J: TRBJ1-2
CDR3: ASSLGGAPKGYT

V: TRBV30
J: TRBJ2-7
CDR3: AWNIAGHSYEQY

V: TRBV2
J: TRBJ1-2
CDR3: ASSDMRGHGYT

V: TRBV5-4
J: TRBJ2-1
CDR3: ASSLGTGSYNEQF

V: TRBV6-1
J: TRBJ1-1
CDR3: ASSNHPGYPREAF

V: TRBV5-1
J: TRBJ2-1
CDR3: ASSLAGTGNEQF

V: TRBV15
J: TRBJ2-2
CDR3: ATSRDRSPGELF

V: TRBV7-2
J: TRBJ2-2
CDR3: ASSPRVTGELF

V: TRBV7-8
J: TRBJ2-1
CDR3: ASSLELAVHEQF

V: TRBV6-5
J: TRBJ1-5
CDR3: ASSYSTYQPQH

V: TRBV6-5
J: TRBJ1-5
CDR3: ASRGGGGNQPQH

V: TRBV7-9
J: TRBJ1-4
CDR3: ASSFRQGATNEKLF

V: TRBV6-1
J: TRBJ2-5
CDR3: ASYLRTGPTGTQY

V: TRBV5-1
J: TRBJ2-3
CDR3: ASKGLAGATDTQY

V: TRBV2
J: TRBJ1-2
CDR3: ASRGLETNYGYT